This T cell receptor (beta chain) is from a study of regulatory T cells in long-lasting Graves disease. General observations from the study: Gene preferences differed: TRBV28, TRBJ1-2, TRBJ2-5 in persistent cases. Persistent-disease Graves' patients showed less TCR diversity than new cases.

The V and J ends lost 4 bases and 8 bases respectively, with 6 bases between them. This CDR3 has 11 amino acids. CDR1 and CDR2 from the germline V gene are SGHTA and FQGTGA. This clonotype was detected a few times. What it recognizes is unknown. Arm-PCR of CDR3 regions with iRepertoire HTBI primers generated TCR beta libraries. TCRdb re-analysed the multiplex PCR reads in MiXCR, keeping a single row per CDR3 protein. The sample comprises around 450,000 distinct CDR3 sequences, about 15% of which are singletons, and approximately 16% rests with the top ten. As for time point: newly diagnosed GD, antithyroid drugs for less than 3 months. PBMC RNA was the source of the TCR library. The data also belong to a second study, concerning T cells in Graves' hyperthyroidism and ophthalmopathy. That source adds: On the basis of clinical symptoms, serum thyroxine and TRAb, thyroid ultrasound and orbital computed tomography, diagnoses were made.

This chain connects TRBV7-3 to TRBJ2-1, with D unclear. This specimen was peripheral blood mononuclear cells (PBMCs), taken at new diagnosis, from a patient treated with antithyroid drugs. The clonotype originates from a woman aged 25 to 45 with Graves disease. The CDR3 DNA sequence: TGTGCCAGCAGCTCCGGTCATGAGCAGTTCTTC. Its translation is CASSSGHEQFF.